A single sample gave rise to the 31 T cell receptor beta chains below, sequenced in a study of patients and donors after allogeneic stem cell transplantation. TCRdb re-derived calls from the RT-PCR reads in MiXCR, one entry per CDR3 protein. The sample comprises roughly 960,000 distinct CDR3 sequences, about a sixth of which are singletons, and roughly 6% rests with the top ten. The sample was blood, either unsorted or a sorted T cell fraction (not recorded which). Receptors were obtained from a human donor who was either an allogeneic HSCT recipient or a stem cell or donor lymphocyte infusion donor (not recorded which). It is not recorded whose cells these are; they may come from a transplant donor.

There are a few counts of this clonotype. The chain has TRBV12-3 or TRBV12-4 and TRBJ2-7; D gene ambiguous. Deletions cut 3 bases from V and 2 bases from J, with 5 bases between. This CDR3 contains 12 residues. This CDR3 reads CASSFATYEQYF. CDR3 coding DNA: TGTGCCAGCAGTTTTGCCACCTACGAGCAGTACTTC.

This clonotype has just a few counts. V is TRBV5-1 and J is TRBJ2-1; D is uncertain. Per germline, CDR1 SGHRS and CDR2 YFSETQ. V lost 0 bases and J lost 7, with 8 bases in between. The CDR3 spans 13 residues. CDR3 protein: CASSLVWGNEQFF. CDR3 in DNA: TGCGCCAGCAGCTTGGTGTGGGGAAATGAGCAGTTCTTC.

This clonotype was observed a handful of times. This sequence joins TRBV7-3 and TRBJ2-3; TRBD1 is a possible D gene (5 bases). The CDR3 spans 14 residues. Per the germline V gene, CDR1 is SGHTA and CDR2 is FQGTGA. The V end was cut by 5 bases, the J end by 1 base, with 10 bases between. The CDR3 protein is CASSPQGRTDTQYF. The CDR3 coding sequence is TGTGCCAGCAGCCCGCAGGGTCGCACAGATACGCAGTATTTT.

This clonotype was seen more than once but under ten times. The CDR3 here is CASRHTIGGVEQFF. CDR3 DNA sequence: TGTGCCAGCAGGCACACAATCGGGGGGGTTGAGCAGTTCTTC. The J gene is TRBJ2-1, the V gene TRBV6-1, with 8 bases fitting TRBD2. The CDR3 totals 14 residues. Looked up from germline, CDR1 is MNHNS and CDR2 is SASEGT. V shed 6 bases and J 9 bases; nucleotides not matched to a gene: 10.

This clonotype was seen ten or more times. The rearrangement links TRBV29-1 to TRBJ2-3, with 7 bases matching TRBD1. CDR1 is SQVTM, CDR2 ANQGSEA, per germline. The ends lost 7 bases at V and 0 bases at J; junction bases unmatched: 10. The CDR3 is 15 amino acids. The CDR3 here is CSARQGSKSTDTQYF. In DNA form, the CDR3 reads TGCAGCGCACGACAGGGTTCCAAAAGCACAGATACGCAGTATTTT.

The V gene is TRBV6-5, the J gene TRBJ1-1; weak D call: TRBD1 (6 bases). Germline CDR1 reads MNHEY; CDR2 reads SVGAGI. The CDR3 loop spans 14 amino acids. V lost 4 bases and J lost 4, with 13 bases in between. In DNA, the CDR3 is TGTGCCAGCAGTTTCGAACAGGGTGCCACTGAAGCTTTCTTT. Translated: CASSFEQGATEAFF.

There are a few counts of this clonotype. The CDR3 nucleotides are TGTGCCAGCAGTCTACCAGGACGGTTCAATCAGCCCCAGCATTTT. It yields the protein CASSLPGRFNQPQHF. The chain employs TRBV12-3 or TRBV12-4 and TRBJ1-5; D is unclear. The CDR3 totals 15 residues. V was cut by 5 bases and J by 3 bases, with 14 bases left in between.

This rearrangement joins TRBV6-5 to TRBJ2-7; no firm D call. V lost 2 bases and J lost 5, with 4 bases in between. The CDR3 sequence is 11 residues long. Germline CDR1 reads MNHEY; CDR2 reads SVGAGI. CDR3 DNA: TGTGCCAGCAGTTACGTCGACGAGCAGTACTTC. Translation: CASSYVDEQYF.

Ten or more counts support this clonotype. The chain employs TRBV9 and TRBJ1-1; D call uncertain. This CDR3 has 15 residues. Trimming cost V 0 bases and J 0 bases, with 9 bases left between them. The germline V gene encodes CDR1 SGDLS and CDR2 YYNGEE. Here the CDR3 reads CASSVGGRLNTEAFF. The CDR3 DNA follows: TGTGCCAGCAGCGTAGGCGGCCGGTTGAACACTGAAGCTTTCTTT.

This clonotype was observed at least ten times. The chain joins TRBV12-3 or TRBV12-4 to TRBJ1-5; a possible D gene is TRBD1 (6 bases). Trimming removed 6 bases from V and 2 bases from J, with 11 bases in between. This CDR3 has 14 amino acids. This chain's CDR3 is CASRTSGGNQPQHF. The CDR3 bases are TGTGCCAGCAGGACCTCAGGGGGCAATCAGCCCCAGCATTTT.

The V call is TRBV30, the J call TRBJ2-7; 7 nucleotides line up with TRBD1. The length of the CDR3 is 15 residues. Germline CDR1 and CDR2: GTSNPN and SVGIG (reference sequence). V lost 2 bases to trimming and J lost 3 bases; unmatched junction nucleotides: 10. Here the CDR3 DNA reads TGTGCCTGGAGTAAGGGACAGCGAGGGGTCTACGAGCAGTACTTC. It specifies CAWSKGQRGVYEQYF.

Only a few counts were recorded for this clonotype. The chain employs TRBV20-1 and TRBJ2-1; TRBD2 agrees at 13 bases. This CDR3 has 17 residues. Losses at the gene ends were 4 bases for V and 7 bases for J; bases not matched to a gene: 13. CDR1 DFQATT and CDR2 SNEGSKA come from the germline V gene (reference sequence). The CDR3 DNA sequence: TGCAGTGCTACCCCCGCCCGGACTAGCGGGAGAGGGAATGAGCAGTTCTTC. Amino acids: CSATPARTSGRGNEQFF.

Only a few counts were recorded for this clonotype. The chain combines TRBV24-1 with TRBJ1-1; TRBD1 agrees at 8 bases. This CDR3 is built from 15 residues. V lost 7 bases to trimming and J lost 1 base; unmatched junction nucleotides: 7. Per the germline V gene, CDR1 is KGHDR and CDR2 is SFDVKD. CDR3 nucleotide sequence: TGTGCCACCAGCTTTGGACAGGGTGGGAACACTGAAGCTTTCTTT. Amino acid sequence: CATSFGQGGNTEAFF.

The chain is built from TRBV20-1 and TRBJ2-1; D unresolved. The CDR3 runs 16 residues. V gave up 0 bases and J gave up 0 bases, with 12 bases separating them. CDR1 is DFQATT, CDR2 SNEGSKA, per germline (reference sequence). CDR3 loop: CSARDPLYDSYNEQFF. The DNA of the CDR3 is TGCAGTGCTAGAGATCCGTTGTACGACTCCTACAATGAGCAGTTCTTC.

This clonotype was seen only a few times. The chain joins TRBV11-1 to TRBJ2-1; 13 bases map to TRBD2. Germline V CDR1 and CDR2: SGHAT, FQDESV (reference sequence). V lost 5 bases to trimming and J lost 2 bases; unmatched junction nucleotides: 12. The CDR3 has 19 residues. CDR3 nucleotides: TGTGCCAGCAGCCTGCGGACTAGCGGGGGCCGCCGCGCCTACAATGAGCAGTTCTTC. Protein sequence: CASSLRTSGGRRAYNEQFF.

This chain joins TRBV10-3 and TRBJ1-1; D possibly corresponds to TRBD1 (5 bases). The CDR3 length is 15 residues. Germline CDR1 ENHRY, CDR2 SYGVKD. V lost 1 base to trimming and J lost 1 base, with 10 bases between them. The CDR3 sequence is CAISEFVRGNTEAFF. The CDR3 DNA sequence: TGTGCCATCAGTGAGTTTGTAAGGGGGAACACTGAAGCTTTCTTT.

The V call is TRBV21-1, the J call TRBJ2-1; TRBD2 is the table's D call and was not checked against the DNA. TRBV21-1 is classified as a pseudogene. This CDR3 has 16 residues. Here the CDR3 reads CASSKVGGRARNEQFF. CDR3 nucleotides: TGTGCCAGCAGCAAAGTCGGGGGGAGGGCCCGTAATGAGCAGTTCTTC.

The gene calls are TRBV15 and TRBJ1-1, with D uncertain. Germline V CDR1 and CDR2: LNHNV, YYDKDF (reference sequence). V dropped 8 bases and J dropped 4 bases, with 8 bases sitting between them. The CDR3 is 11 amino acids. CDR3 coding DNA: TGTGCCACCGGGGAAGGCACTGAAGCTTTCTTT. It translates to CATGEGTEAFF.

The V call is TRBV7-6, the J call TRBJ1-6, with 7 nucleotides matching TRBD1. The V gene's germline CDR1 is SGHVS and CDR2 FNYEAQ. After removal of 5 bases from V and 8 bases from J, the junction contained 9 bases not matched to a gene. This CDR3 spans 15 amino acids. CDR3 protein: CASSQRTGRDSPLHF. CDR3 coding DNA: TGTGCCAGCAGCCAAAGGACAGGTCGCGATTCACCCCTCCACTTT.

This chain links TRBV6-1 with TRBJ1-2, with 9 bases aligning to TRBD1. The V gene end was trimmed by 4 bases and the J gene end by 8 bases; junction bases not matched to a gene: 11. The length of the CDR3 is 15 residues. CDR1 MNHNS and CDR2 SASEGT come from the germline V gene. CDR3 sequence (DNA): TGTGCCAGCAGTGTTAACAGGGGGCTGACGAGGGGCTACACCTTC. Amino acid sequence: CASSVNRGLTRGYTF.

This clonotype has more than one count but fewer than ten. The CDR3 loop is CASSQAAQFYSPLHF. DNA of the CDR3: TGCGCCAGCAGCCAAGCCGCTCAGTTTTATTCACCCCTCCACTTT. The chain joins TRBV4-3 to TRBJ1-6; D gene unclear. Germline V gene lookup returns CDR1 LGHNA and CDR2 YSLEER. V shed 1 base and J shed 8 bases, with 12 bases lying between them. The CDR3 spans 15 residues.

V is TRBV27 and J is TRBJ1-2; tentatively, D is TRBD1 (5 bases). V lost 0 bases and J 6 bases, leaving 11 bases between the germline ends. CDR3 size: 14 residues. Germline CDR1 MNHEY, CDR2 SMNVEV (reference sequence). CDR3: CASSLSGDVDGYTF. The CDR3 DNA is TGTGCCAGCAGTTTATCAGGGGATGTCGATGGCTACACCTTC.

This clonotype was seen many times. This chain joins TRBV6-5 and TRBJ2-3, with unresolved D. CDR3 length equals 14 residues. Germline lookup yields CDR1 MNHEY and CDR2 SVGAGI. The germline V and J ends were trimmed by 2 bases and 5 bases, with 11 bases remaining between them. For the CDR3, the DNA is TGTGCCAGCAGTTACGGGGTACTTCAAGATACGCAGTATTTT. The encoded protein is CASSYGVLQDTQYF.

J is TRBJ1-2 and V is TRBV30, with 9 bases aligning to TRBD1. The CDR3 spans 13 residues. Germline CDR1 and CDR2: GTSNPN and SVGIG (reference sequence). The junction had 7 bases not matched to a gene; V was cut back by 3 bases and J by 8 bases. The CDR3 reads CAWSPGTGLGYTF. CDR3 nucleotide sequence: TGTGCCTGGAGCCCCGGGACAGGGTTAGGCTACACCTTC.

The V call is TRBV20-1, the J call TRBJ1-1; the D gene is possibly TRBD1 (5 bases). This CDR3 comprises 12 residues. The V gene's germline CDR1 is DFQATT and CDR2 SNEGSKA (reference sequence). V was clipped by 3 bases and J by 7 bases, with 12 bases between them. The CDR3 DNA follows: TGCAGTGCTAGGGGGCGGTTGGGTGAAGCTTTCTTT. Encoded protein: CSARGRLGEAFF.

The V call is TRBV5-6, the J call TRBJ2-3, with a weak D call TRBD1 (6 bases). CDR1 is SGHDT and CDR2 is YYEEEE in the germline V gene. The length of the CDR3 is 13 residues. The V gene lost 6 bases and the J gene lost 8 bases, with 16 bases spanning the gap. The CDR3 DNA reads as TGTGCCAGCAAAGTGGGGGCCAAGGGTACGCAGTATTTT. Translation: CASKVGAKGTQYF.

The chain links TRBV12-3 or TRBV12-4 to TRBJ1-5, with D possibly being TRBD1 (6 bases). Trimming shortened V by 5 bases and J by 8 bases, and 16 bases separated the two germline ends. This CDR3 is 14 amino acids long. For the CDR3, the DNA is TGTGCCAGCAGTCCTACAGGGATGAAGGAGCCCCAGCATTTT. Translated: CASSPTGMKEPQHF.

J is TRBJ1-6 and V is TRBV20-1, with D hard to call. The germline CDR1 and CDR2 sequences are DFQATT and SNEGSKA (reference sequence). V lost 0 bases to trimming and J lost 10 bases, with 19 bases between them. This CDR3 is built from 16 residues. The chain's CDR3 is CSARESPRGDWSPLHF. The CDR3, as DNA: TGCAGTGCTAGAGAGAGTCCGCGGGGAGATTGGTCACCCCTCCACTTT.

The chain has TRBV11-1 and TRBJ1-1; possible D gene TRBD1, 6 bases. V was clipped by 2 bases and J by 0 bases, with 13 bases between them. Per the germline V gene, CDR1 is SGHAT and CDR2 is FQDESV (reference sequence). This CDR3 comprises 16 residues. As DNA, the CDR3 is TGTGCCAGCAGCTTATCAGGGGTTATTATGAACACTGAAGCTTTCTTT. Its translation is CASSLSGVIMNTEAFF.

The gene calls are TRBV11-3 and TRBJ2-1; the match to TRBD2 covers 7 bases. Unmatched junction bases numbered 6, after V lost 0 bases and J lost 10 bases. The length of the CDR3 is 14 residues. CDR1 is SGHNT, CDR2 YENEEA, per germline. The CDR3 protein is CASSLDRGVEEQFF. The CDR3 nucleotides read TGTGCCAGCAGCTTAGATCGGGGGGTGGAGGAGCAGTTCTTC.

This chain connects TRBV2 to TRBJ2-5; D is possibly TRBD2 (5 bases). Germline CDR1 and CDR2: SNHLY and FYNNEI. The CDR3 is made up of 14 amino acids. V was pared by 4 bases and J by 3 bases, with 12 bases between. The DNA of the CDR3 is TGTGCCAGCAGTGGGGGTTTGGGAGAAGAGACCCAGTACTTC. Its protein is CASSGGLGEETQYF.